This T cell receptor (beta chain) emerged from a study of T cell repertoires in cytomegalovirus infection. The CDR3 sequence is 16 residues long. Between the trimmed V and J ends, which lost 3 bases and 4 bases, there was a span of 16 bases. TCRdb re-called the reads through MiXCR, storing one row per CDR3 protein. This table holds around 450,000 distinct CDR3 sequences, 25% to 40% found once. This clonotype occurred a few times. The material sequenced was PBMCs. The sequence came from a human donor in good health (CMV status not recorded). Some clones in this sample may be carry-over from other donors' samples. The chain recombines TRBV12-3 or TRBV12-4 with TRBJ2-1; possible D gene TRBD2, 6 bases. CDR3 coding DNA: TGTGCCAGCAGTTTTCTCGGCGGGGAGCTATACAATGAGCAGTTCTTC. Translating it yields CASSFLGGELYNEQFF.